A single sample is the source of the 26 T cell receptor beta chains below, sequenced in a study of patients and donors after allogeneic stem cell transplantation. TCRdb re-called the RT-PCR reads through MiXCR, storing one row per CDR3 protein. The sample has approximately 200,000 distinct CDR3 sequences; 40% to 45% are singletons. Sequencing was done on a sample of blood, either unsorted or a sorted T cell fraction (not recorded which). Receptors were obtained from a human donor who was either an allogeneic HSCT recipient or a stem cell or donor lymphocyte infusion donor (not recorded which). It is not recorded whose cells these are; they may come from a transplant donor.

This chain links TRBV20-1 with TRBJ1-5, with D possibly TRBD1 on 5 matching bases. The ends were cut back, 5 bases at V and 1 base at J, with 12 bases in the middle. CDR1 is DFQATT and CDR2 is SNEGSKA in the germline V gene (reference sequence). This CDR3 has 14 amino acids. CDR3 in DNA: TGCAGTGCTGCCCACGGGGCAAGCAATCAGCCCCAGCATTTT. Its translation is CSAAHGASNQPQHF.

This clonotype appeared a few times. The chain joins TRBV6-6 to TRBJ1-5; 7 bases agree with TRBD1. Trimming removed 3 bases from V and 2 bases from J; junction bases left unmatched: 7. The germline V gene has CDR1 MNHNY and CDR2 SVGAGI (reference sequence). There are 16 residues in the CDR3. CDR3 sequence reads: CASSYTGVGGNQPQHF. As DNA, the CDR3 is TGTGCCAGCAGTTATACAGGGGTCGGGGGCAATCAGCCCCAGCATTTT.

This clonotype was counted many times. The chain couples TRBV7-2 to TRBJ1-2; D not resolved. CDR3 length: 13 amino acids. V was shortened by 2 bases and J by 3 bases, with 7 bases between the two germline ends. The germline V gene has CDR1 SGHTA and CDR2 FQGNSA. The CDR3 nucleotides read TGTGCCAGCAGCTTAAGGGCAGACTATGGCTACACCTTC. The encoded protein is CASSLRADYGYTF.

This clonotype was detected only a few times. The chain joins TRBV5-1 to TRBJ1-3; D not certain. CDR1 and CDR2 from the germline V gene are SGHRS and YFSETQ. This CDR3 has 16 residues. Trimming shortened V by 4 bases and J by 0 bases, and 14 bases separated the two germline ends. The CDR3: CASSGRLGGSGNTIYF. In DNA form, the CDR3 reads TGCGCCAGCAGCGGACGACTCGGCGGCTCTGGAAACACCATATATTTT.

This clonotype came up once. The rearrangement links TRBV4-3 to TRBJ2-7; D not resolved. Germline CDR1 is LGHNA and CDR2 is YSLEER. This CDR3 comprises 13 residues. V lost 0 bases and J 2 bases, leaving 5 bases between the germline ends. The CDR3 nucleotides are TGCGCCAGCAGCCAAGAAATAGCCTACGAGCAGTACTTC. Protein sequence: CASSQEIAYEQYF.

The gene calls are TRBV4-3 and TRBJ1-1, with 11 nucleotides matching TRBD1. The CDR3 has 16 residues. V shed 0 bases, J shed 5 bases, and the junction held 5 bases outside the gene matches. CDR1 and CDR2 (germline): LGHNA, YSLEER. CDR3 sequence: CASSQDPGTGGTEAFF. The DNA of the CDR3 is TGCGCCAGCAGCCAAGACCCCGGGACAGGGGGGACTGAAGCTTTCTTT.

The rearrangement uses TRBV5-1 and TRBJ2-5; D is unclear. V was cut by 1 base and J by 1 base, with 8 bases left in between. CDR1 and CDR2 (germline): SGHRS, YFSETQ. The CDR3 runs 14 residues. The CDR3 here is CASSLHVSQETQYF. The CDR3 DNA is TGCGCCAGCAGCTTGCACGTGAGCCAAGAGACCCAGTACTTC.

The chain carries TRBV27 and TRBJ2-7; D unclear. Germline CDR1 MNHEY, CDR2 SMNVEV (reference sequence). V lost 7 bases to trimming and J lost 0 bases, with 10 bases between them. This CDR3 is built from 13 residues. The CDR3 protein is CASKTVNSYEQYF. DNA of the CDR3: TGTGCCAGCAAGACGGTGAACTCCTACGAGCAGTACTTC.

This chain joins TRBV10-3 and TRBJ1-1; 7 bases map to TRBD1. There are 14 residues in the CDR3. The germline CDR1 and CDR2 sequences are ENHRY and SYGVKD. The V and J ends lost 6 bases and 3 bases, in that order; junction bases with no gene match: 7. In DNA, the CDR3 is TGTGCCATCAGCCTGACAGGGAAGGACACTGAAGCTTTCTTT. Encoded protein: CAISLTGKDTEAFF.

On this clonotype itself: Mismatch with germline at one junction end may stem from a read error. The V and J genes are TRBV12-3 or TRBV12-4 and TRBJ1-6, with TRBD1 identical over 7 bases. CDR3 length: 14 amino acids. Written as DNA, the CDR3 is TGTGCCTGCAGCTTGGGGACAGCCAATTCACCCCTCCACTTT. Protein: CACSLGTANSPLHF.

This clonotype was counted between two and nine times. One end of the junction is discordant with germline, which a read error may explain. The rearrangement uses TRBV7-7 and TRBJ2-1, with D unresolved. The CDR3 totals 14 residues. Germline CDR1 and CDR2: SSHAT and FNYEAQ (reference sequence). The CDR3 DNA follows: TGTGCTAGCAGCTTACCCCGGACCGAAGGTGAGCAGTTCTTC. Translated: CASSLPRTEGEQFF.

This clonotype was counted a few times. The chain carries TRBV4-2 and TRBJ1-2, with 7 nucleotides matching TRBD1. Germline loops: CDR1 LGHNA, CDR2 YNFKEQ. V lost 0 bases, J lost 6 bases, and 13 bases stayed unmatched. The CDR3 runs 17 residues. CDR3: CASSQDLVGDREDGYTF. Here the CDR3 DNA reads TGTGCCAGCAGCCAAGACTTGGTGGGAGACAGGGAAGATGGCTACACCTTC.

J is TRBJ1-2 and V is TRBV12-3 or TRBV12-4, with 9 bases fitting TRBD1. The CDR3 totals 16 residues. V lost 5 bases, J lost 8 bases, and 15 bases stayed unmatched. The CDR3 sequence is CASSATGQGPSGGYTF. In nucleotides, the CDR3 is TGTGCCAGCAGTGCCACGGGACAGGGCCCCTCGGGGGGCTACACCTTC.

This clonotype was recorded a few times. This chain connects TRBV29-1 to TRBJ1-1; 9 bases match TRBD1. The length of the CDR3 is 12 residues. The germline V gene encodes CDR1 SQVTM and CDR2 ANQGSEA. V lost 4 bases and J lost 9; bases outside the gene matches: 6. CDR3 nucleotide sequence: TGCAGCGTTGTTCTCGGACAGGGGCAAGCTTTCTTT. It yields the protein CSVVLGQGQAFF. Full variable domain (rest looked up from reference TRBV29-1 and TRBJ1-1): SAVISQKPSRDICQRGTSLTIQCQVDSQVTMMFWYRQQPGQSLTLIATANQGSEATYESGFVIDKFPISRPNLTFSTLTVSNMSPEDSSIYLCSVVLGQGQAFFGQGTRLTVV.

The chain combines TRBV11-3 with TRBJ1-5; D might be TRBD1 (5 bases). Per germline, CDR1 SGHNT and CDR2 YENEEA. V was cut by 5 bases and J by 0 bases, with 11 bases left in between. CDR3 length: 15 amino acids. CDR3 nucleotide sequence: TGTGCCAGCAGCGCCGGGACGGATAGCAATCAGCCCCAGCATTTT. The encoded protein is CASSAGTDSNQPQHF.

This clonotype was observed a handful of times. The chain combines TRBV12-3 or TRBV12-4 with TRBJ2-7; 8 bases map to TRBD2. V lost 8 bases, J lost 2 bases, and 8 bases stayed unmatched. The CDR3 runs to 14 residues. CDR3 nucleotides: TGTGCCAGCGGACAGCGGGAGATCCCCTACGAGCAGTACTTC. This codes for CASGQREIPYEQYF.

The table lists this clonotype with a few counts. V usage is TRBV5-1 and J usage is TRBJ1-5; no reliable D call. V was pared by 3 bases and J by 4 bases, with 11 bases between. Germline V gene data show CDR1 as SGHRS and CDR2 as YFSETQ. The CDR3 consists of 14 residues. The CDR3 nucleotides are TGCGCCAGCAGCTCTGAGCCGGGAAATCAGCCCCAGCATTTT. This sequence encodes CASSSEPGNQPQHF.

The DNA of the CDR3 is TGCAGCGTGGAGGAGCTCCCTAACTATGGCTACACCTTC. Translation: CSVEELPNYGYTF. The chain employs TRBV29-1 and TRBJ1-2; unclear D gene. Germline CDR1 is SQVTM and CDR2 is ANQGSEA. V shed 6 bases and J shed 0 bases, with 11 bases lying between them. This CDR3 is built from 13 residues.

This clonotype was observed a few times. DNA of the CDR3: TGTGCCACCAGCAGAGATAAGGGTTTCTCTGGAAACACCATATATTTT. Translation gives CATSRDKGFSGNTIYF. The chain carries TRBV15 and TRBJ1-3, with D hard to call. V lost 0 bases and J lost 0, with 9 bases in between. Germline V gene lookup returns CDR1 LNHNV and CDR2 YYDKDF (reference sequence). The CDR3 is 16 amino acids.

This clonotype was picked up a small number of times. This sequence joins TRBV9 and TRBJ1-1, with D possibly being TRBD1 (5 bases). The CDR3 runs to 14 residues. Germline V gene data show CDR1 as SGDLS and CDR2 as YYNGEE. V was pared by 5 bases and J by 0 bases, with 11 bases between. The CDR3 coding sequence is TGTGCCAGCAGAGGAGCGGACATGAACACTGAAGCTTTCTTT. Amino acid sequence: CASRGADMNTEAFF. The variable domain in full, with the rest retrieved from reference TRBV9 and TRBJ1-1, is DSGVTQTPKHLITATGQRVTLRCSPRSGDLSVYWYQQSLDQGLQFLIQYYNGEERAKGNILERFSAQQFPDLHSELNLSSLELGDSALYFCASRGADMNTEAFFGQGTRLTVV.

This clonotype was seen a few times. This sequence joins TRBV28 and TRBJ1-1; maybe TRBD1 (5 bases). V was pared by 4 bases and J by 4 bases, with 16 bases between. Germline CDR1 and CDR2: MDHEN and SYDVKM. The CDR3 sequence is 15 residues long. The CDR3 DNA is TGTGCCAGCAGTTCGATGGACAATTGGAGCACTGAAGCTTTCTTT. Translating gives CASSSMDNWSTEAFF.

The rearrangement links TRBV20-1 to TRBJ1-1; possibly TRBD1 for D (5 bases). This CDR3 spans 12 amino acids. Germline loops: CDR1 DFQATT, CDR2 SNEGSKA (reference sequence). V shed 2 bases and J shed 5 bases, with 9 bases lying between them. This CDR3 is CSARQRGTEAFF. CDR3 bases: TGCAGTGCTAGACAGCGGGGGACTGAAGCTTTCTTT.

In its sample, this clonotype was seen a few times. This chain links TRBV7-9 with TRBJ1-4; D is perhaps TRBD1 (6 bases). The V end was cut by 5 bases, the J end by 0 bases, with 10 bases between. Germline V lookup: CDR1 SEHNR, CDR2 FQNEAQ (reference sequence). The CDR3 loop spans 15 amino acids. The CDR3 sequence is CASSVWTATNEKLFF. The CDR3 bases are TGTGCCAGCAGCGTATGGACAGCAACTAATGAAAAACTGTTTTTT.

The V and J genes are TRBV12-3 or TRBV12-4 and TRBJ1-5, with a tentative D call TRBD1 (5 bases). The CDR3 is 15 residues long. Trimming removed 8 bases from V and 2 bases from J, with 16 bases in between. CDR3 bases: TGTGCCAGCGTCAAAATGGGGGAAGGCAATCAGCCCCAGCATTTT. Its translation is CASVKMGEGNQPQHF.

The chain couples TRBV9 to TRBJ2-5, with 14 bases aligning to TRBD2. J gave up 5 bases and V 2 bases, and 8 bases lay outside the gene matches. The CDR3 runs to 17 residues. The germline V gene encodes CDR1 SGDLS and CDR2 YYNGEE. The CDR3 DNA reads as TGTGCCAGCAGCGTTTCGGGACTAGCGGGAGAGGGGGAGACCCAGTACTTC. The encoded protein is CASSVSGLAGEGETQYF.

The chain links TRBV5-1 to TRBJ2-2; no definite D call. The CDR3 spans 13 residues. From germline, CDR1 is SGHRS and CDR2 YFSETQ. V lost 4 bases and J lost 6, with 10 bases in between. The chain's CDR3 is CASSQTVAGELFF. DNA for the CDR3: TGCGCCAGCAGCCAAACAGTCGCCGGGGAGCTGTTTTTT. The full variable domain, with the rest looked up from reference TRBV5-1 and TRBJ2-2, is KAGVTQTPRYLIKTRGQQVTLSCSPISGHRSVSWYQQTPGQGLQFLFEYFSETQRNKGNFPGRFSGRQFSNSRSEMNVSTLELGDSALYLCASSQTVAGELFFGEGSRLTVL.